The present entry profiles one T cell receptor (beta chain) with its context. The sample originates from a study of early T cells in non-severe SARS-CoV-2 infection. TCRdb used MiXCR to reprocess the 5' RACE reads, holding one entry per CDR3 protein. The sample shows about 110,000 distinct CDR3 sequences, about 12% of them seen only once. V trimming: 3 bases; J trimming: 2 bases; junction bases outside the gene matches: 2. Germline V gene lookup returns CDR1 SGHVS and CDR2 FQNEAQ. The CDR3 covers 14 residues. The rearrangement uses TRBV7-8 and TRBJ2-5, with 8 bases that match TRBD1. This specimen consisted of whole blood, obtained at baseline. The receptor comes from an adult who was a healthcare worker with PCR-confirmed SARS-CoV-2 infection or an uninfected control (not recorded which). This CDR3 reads CASSFRTGQETQYF. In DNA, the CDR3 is TGTGCCAGCAGCTTCCGGACAGGGCAAGAGACCCAGTACTTC.